What follows are 23 T cell receptor beta chains derived from one specimen sequenced in a study of blood T cells in healthy people across ages. A second PCR of about 6 to 11 cycles used a sample-barcoded 5' primer and a J-beta primer mix. TCRdb analysed the 5' RACE reads with MiXCR anew, one entry per CDR3 protein. The data show 700,000 to 900,000 distinct CDR3 sequences, roughly 50% seen once. Material: blood. These receptors were taken from a man at least 80 years old in good health.

This clonotype was seen a few times. This sequence joins TRBV6-2 or TRBV6-3 and TRBJ2-7, with 12 bases lining up with TRBD2. Trimming cost V 6 bases and J 6 bases; bases outside gene matches: 18. This CDR3 has 18 residues. The germline CDR1 and CDR2 sequences are MNHEY and SVGEGT. The CDR3 DNA sequence: TGTGCCAGCAGACGGGCCCCCATCTTGACTAGCGGGAGAGGCGAGCAGTACTTC. Amino acid sequence: CASRRAPILTSGRGEQYF.

About this clonotype itself: It may be a read error: a sequence one base away is much more abundant. This chain joins TRBV12-3 or TRBV12-4 and TRBJ2-4; D might be TRBD1 or TRBD2, each matching 5 bases. V shed 5 bases and J shed 14 bases, with 16 bases lying between them. The CDR3 loop spans 12 amino acids. The CDR3 here is CASSPTDRGEYF. The CDR3 nucleotides read TGTGCCAGCAGTCCGACAGACAGAGGGGAGTACTTC.

The genes are TRBV5-1 and TRBJ2-4, with TRBD2 matching over 9 bases. The last part of the DNA fits TRBJ2-7 better; the J call may be wrong. CDR1 is SGHRS and CDR2 is YFSETQ in the germline V gene. This CDR3 comprises 15 residues. The CDR3 is CASSQPAGGTYEQYF. For the CDR3, the DNA is TGCGCCAGCAGCCAACCGGCGGGAGGGACCTACGAGCAGTACTTC.

Here the CDR3 reads CASSLRGTVTYEQYF. In nucleotides, the CDR3 is TGTGCCAGCAGCTTACGTGGGACAGTGACCTACGAGCAGTACTTC. This chain uses TRBV11-2 with TRBJ2-7; 7 bases are a match to TRBD1. The J segment lost 2 bases and the V segment lost 2 bases, leaving 6 bases of the junction unmatched. The V gene's germline CDR1 is SGHAT and CDR2 FQNNGV. The CDR3 sequence is 15 residues long.

The rearrangement joins TRBV27 to TRBJ1-6; TRBD1 matches 10 bases. Germline CDR1 and CDR2: MNHEY and SMNVEV (reference sequence). The CDR3 spans 16 residues. V shed 5 bases and J 10 bases; nucleotides not matched to a gene: 11. The CDR3: CASSQAGQGFGSPLHF. The CDR3 DNA reads as TGTGCCAGCAGTCAAGCGGGACAGGGGTTTGGATCACCCCTCCACTTT.

The chain recombines TRBV3-1 with TRBJ1-2; D is perhaps TRBD1 (5 bases). The germline V and J ends were trimmed by 2 bases and 0 bases, with 10 bases remaining between them. Germline CDR1 is LGHDT and CDR2 is YNNKEL (reference sequence). The CDR3 is 15 residues long. The CDR3 sequence: CASSQLDTTNYGYTF. Written as DNA, the CDR3 is TGTGCCAGCAGCCAACTGGACACCACTAACTATGGCTACACCTTC.

The V call is TRBV20-1, the J call TRBJ1-2; D possibly corresponds to TRBD1 (5 bases). Germline assignment: CDR1 DFQATT and CDR2 SNEGSKA (reference sequence). V lost 6 bases to trimming and J lost 2 bases, with 16 bases between them. The CDR3 covers 14 residues. In DNA form, the CDR3 reads TGCAGTGCATCCGGACACAGAGAGAACTATGGCTACACCTTC. It encodes CSASGHRENYGYTF.

The chain carries TRBV3-1 and TRBJ2-7; D might be TRBD2 (5 bases). Germline V lookup: CDR1 LGHDT, CDR2 YNNKEL (reference sequence). The CDR3 totals 13 residues. V was pared by 5 bases and J by 5 bases, with 13 bases between. The CDR3 region has the DNA TGTGCCAGCAGCGACCGGGATGGCAACGAGCAGTACTTC. As protein: CASSDRDGNEQYF.

V and J are TRBV2 and TRBJ2-1; maybe TRBD2 (6 bases). Germline CDR1 and CDR2: SNHLY and FYNNEI. The CDR3 sequence is 14 residues long. V gave up 2 bases and J gave up 13 bases, with 18 bases separating them. In nucleotides, the CDR3 is TGTGCCAGCAGTGAAACTAGCCGGTACGAGACCCAGTTCTTC. Protein: CASSETSRYETQFF.

This clonotype has a single count. The genes are TRBV3-1 and TRBJ2-1; 12 bases align to TRBD2. CDR3 length equals 14 residues. Germline V gives CDR1 LGHDT, CDR2 YNNKEL (reference sequence). J gave up 9 bases and V 7 bases, and 7 bases lay outside the gene matches. The CDR3 protein is CASTPGTSGREQFF. The CDR3 bases are TGTGCCAGCACCCCCGGGACTAGCGGGCGTGAGCAGTTCTTC.

V is TRBV2 and J is TRBJ2-3; TRBD1 matches 8 bases. Germline-derived CDR1 and CDR2 are SNHLY and FYNNEI. The CDR3 length is 16 residues. Unmatched junction bases numbered 8, after V lost 3 bases and J lost 3 bases. The CDR3 nucleotides read TGTGCCAGCAGTGATGGAGCAGGGGGCAGGACAGATACGCAGTATTTT. Protein: CASSDGAGGRTDTQYF.

The chain uses TRBV2 and TRBJ2-2; maybe TRBD1 (6 bases). V was cut by 8 bases and J by 5 bases, with 9 bases left in between. There are 12 residues in the CDR3. The germline V gene encodes CDR1 SNHLY and CDR2 FYNNEI. CDR3 sequence reads: CASSGVTGELFF. CDR3 sequence (DNA): TGTGCCAGCTCAGGGGTGACCGGGGAGCTGTTTTTT.

This clonotype was counted only a few times. The chain links TRBV6-2 or TRBV6-3 to TRBJ2-5; the match to TRBD2 covers 9 bases. CDR3 size: 15 residues. Looked up from germline, CDR1 is MNHEY and CDR2 is SVGEGT. With V trimmed by 4 bases and J by 5 bases, 8 bases remained unmatched. The CDR3 reads CASSLAGVIAETQYF. CDR3 nucleotide sequence: TGTGCCAGCAGTTTAGCGGGAGTGATCGCGGAGACCCAGTACTTC.

The CDR3 nucleotides are TGTGCCAGCAGTGAGGCGGGACAGCCCTACAATGAGCAGTTCTTC. Protein: CASSEAGQPYNEQFF. The chain employs TRBV2 and TRBJ2-1, with D possibly being TRBD1 (7 bases). The CDR3 loop spans 15 amino acids. Trimming cost V 3 bases and J 2 bases, with 11 bases left between them. The germline V gene has CDR1 SNHLY and CDR2 FYNNEI. Full variable domain (missing parts from reference TRBV2 and TRBJ2-1): EPEVTQTPSHQVTQMGQEVILRCVPISNHLYFYWYRQILGQKVEFLVSFYNNEISEKSEIFDDQFSVERPDGSNFTLKIRSTKLEDSAMYFCASSEAGQPYNEQFFGPGTRLTVL.

This clonotype was detected once. The V call is TRBV20-1, the J call TRBJ1-2; 9 bases fit TRBD1. The germline gives CDR1 DFQATT, CDR2 SNEGSKA (reference sequence). The V segment lost 2 bases and the J segment 0 bases; nucleotides outside the gene matches: 4. The CDR3 is 15 residues long. CDR3 nucleotide sequence: TGCAGTGCTAGAATGCGGGACAGGGCTAACTATGGCTACACCTTC. Amino acid sequence: CSARMRDRANYGYTF.

V gene TRBV3-1 combines with J gene TRBJ2-3; D gene unclear. V lost 4 bases and J 3 bases, leaving 11 bases between the germline ends. CDR3 length equals 14 residues. The germline V gene encodes CDR1 LGHDT and CDR2 YNNKEL (reference sequence). The CDR3 here is CASSLEDGTDTQYF. The CDR3 DNA sequence: TGTGCCAGCAGCCTAGAGGACGGAACAGATACGCAGTATTTT.

As to this clonotype: With a much larger clone just one base away, this may be a read error. This sequence joins TRBV20-1 and TRBJ2-1; D perhaps matches TRBD2 (6 bases). The J call is in doubt because the DNA end fits TRBJ2-7 better. The CDR3 has 16 residues. CDR1 is DFQATT and CDR2 is SNEGSKA in the germline V gene (reference sequence). This chain's CDR3 is CSARLQASATYNEQYF. Written as DNA, the CDR3 is TGCAGTGCTAGACTACAAGCTAGCGCTACCTACAATGAGCAGTACTTC.

The J gene is TRBJ1-2, the V gene TRBV9; tentative D call: TRBD1 (5 bases). The germline V and J ends were trimmed by 4 bases and 4 bases, with 14 bases remaining between them. Germline CDR1 SGDLS, CDR2 YYNGEE. CDR3 length equals 14 residues. In nucleotides, the CDR3 is TGTGCCAGCAGCCCCCAATGGGGGACCTATGGCTACACCTTC. Its protein is CASSPQWGTYGYTF.

The gene calls are TRBV5-5 and TRBJ2-1; TRBD2 matches 8 bases. The CDR3 sequence is 15 residues long. Losses at the gene ends were 0 bases for V and 10 bases for J; bases not matched to a gene: 9. From germline, CDR1 is SGHKS and CDR2 YYEKEE (reference sequence). CDR3 nucleotide sequence: TGTGCCAGCAGCTTGGCCCCAGCGGGAGTAGGGGAGCAGTTCTTC. Translation: CASSLAPAGVGEQFF.

V is TRBV21-1 and J is TRBJ2-7; TRBD2 reflects the table's D call only, with no check against the DNA. TRBV21-1 constitutes a pseudogene. This CDR3 contains 13 residues. The DNA of the CDR3 is TGTGCCAGCAGCGTCCTAGCGGGGAATGAGCAGTACTTC. Its protein is CASSVLAGNEQYF.

This clonotype was counted once. The V and J genes are TRBV21-1 and TRBJ2-7; the listed D gene, TRBD1, was not tested against the DNA. TRBV21-1 is reported as a pseudogene. This CDR3 has 16 residues. CDR3 amino acids: CASSKVVRTGSYEQYF. The CDR3 coding sequence is TGTGCCAGCAGCAAAGTTGTCCGGACAGGTTCCTACGAGCAGTACTTC.

This clonotype has just a few counts. This sequence joins TRBV3-1 and TRBJ2-3; no clear D. This CDR3 contains 14 residues. From germline, CDR1 is LGHDT and CDR2 YNNKEL (reference sequence). Trimming removed 3 bases at V and 14 bases at J, with 21 bases between. The CDR3 region has the DNA TGTGCCAGCAGCCACAGCACTCCGGGCAGATACGCGTATTTT. This translates into CASSHSTPGRYAYF.

This clonotype appeared once. The chain employs TRBV5-1 and TRBJ1-4; a weak D match, TRBD1 (5 bases). The CDR3 spans 16 residues. The germline CDR1 and CDR2 sequences are SGHRS and YFSETQ. The V gene lost 2 bases and the J gene lost 2 bases, with 13 bases spanning the gap. The CDR3 DNA is TGCGCCAGCAGCTTCGACAGTGGTCGGACTAATGAAAAACTGTTTTTT. Amino acids: CASSFDSGRTNEKLFF.